This passage covers 3 T cell receptor beta chains from one sample sequenced in a study of T cell responses to AZD1222 COVID-19 vaccine. The method was immunoSEQ multiplex PCR; TCRdb's version includes in-frame clones alone and lacks a portion of them. The sample shows about 150,000 clones, around 90% of them seen only once. The sample here was peripheral blood, taken 28 days after the second AZD1222 dose. The receptors originated from an adult who received the AZD1222 COVID-19 vaccine.

This clone was recorded once. The chain couples TRBV2 to TRBJ1-6; 7 positions match TRBD1. V was pared by 7 bases and J by 7 bases, with 4 bases of the junction left unmatched. This CDR3 has 13 residues. The germline V gene has CDR1 SNHLY and CDR2 FYNNEI. The CDR3 region has the DNA TGTGCCAGCACCACAGGGGCGAATTCACCCCTCCACTTT. The encoded protein is CASTTGANSPLHF.

The chain joins TRBV30 to TRBJ1-1; D unresolved. The CDR3 contains 14 residues. With 2 bases removed from V and 5 bases from J, the gap between germline ends came to 15 bases. Germline CDR1 reads GTSNPN; CDR2 reads SVGIG (reference sequence). CDR3: CAWSQQPGVTEAFF. CDR3 nucleotide sequence: TGTGCCTGGAGTCAGCAGCCCGGAGTGACTGAAGCTTTCTTT.

V gene TRBV12-3 or TRBV12-4 combines with J gene TRBJ1-6; D not resolved. This CDR3 region has 13 residues. V was trimmed by 8 bases and J by 2 bases, leaving 7 bases between them. The CDR3 DNA reads TGTGCCAGCGCAGCGCCCTATAATTCACCCCTCCACTTT. It specifies CASAAPYNSPLHF.